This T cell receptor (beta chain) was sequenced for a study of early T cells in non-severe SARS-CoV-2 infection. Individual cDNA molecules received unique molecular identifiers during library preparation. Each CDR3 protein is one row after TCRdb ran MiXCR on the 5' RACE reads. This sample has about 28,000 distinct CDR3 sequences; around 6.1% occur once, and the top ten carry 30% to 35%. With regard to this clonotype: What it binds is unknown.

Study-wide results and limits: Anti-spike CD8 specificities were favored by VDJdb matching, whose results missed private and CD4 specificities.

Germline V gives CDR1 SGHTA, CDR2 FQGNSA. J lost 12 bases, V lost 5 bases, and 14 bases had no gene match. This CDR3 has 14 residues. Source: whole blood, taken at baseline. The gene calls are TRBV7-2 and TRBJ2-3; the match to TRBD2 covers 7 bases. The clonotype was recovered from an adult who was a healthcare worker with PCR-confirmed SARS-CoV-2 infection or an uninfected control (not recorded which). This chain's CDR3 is CASSRDPAGEAQYF. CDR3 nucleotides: TGTGCCAGCAGCCGCGACCCGGCGGGGGAGGCACAGTATTTT.